The following is a T cell receptor (beta chain) sequence with its context. Its recognized antigen is unknown. Nothing much larger sits one base from this clone, and base qualities are not available. Inclusive of the bounding cysteine and phenylalanine, the CDR3 is 13 residues long. Only the CDR3 DNA stays, 39 bases, in frame from base 1. V was cut back by 5 bases and J by 8 bases, leaving a gap of 16 bases between them. The germline V gene (reference sequence) yields SGHNT for CDR1 and YYREEE for CDR2. The ViraFEST assay stimulated PBMC with viral peptide pools and then used TCR sequencing to identify antigen-specific CD4+ T cell clonotypes by expansion. After approximately eleven days of culture, CD4+ T cells were isolated with the EasySep CD4+ T cell isolation kit. None of the healthy vaccine recipients had a prior SARS-CoV-2 infection, which was confirmed by nucleocapsid antibody tests that came back negative both before and after vaccination. Some 1.9 million PBMC per well were cultured with about 10 ug/ml peptides in IMDM containing around 4.6% human AB serum, about 9.6 IU/ml IL-2 and gentamicin. On days 3 and 7, half of the culture medium was replaced with fresh IL-2-containing medium. Unless noted otherwise, every peptide stimulation condition was cultured in triplicate wells. Using Ficoll-Paque Plus gradient centrifugation, PBMC were separated from whole blood and then either used fresh or cryopreserved at -140C. The overlapping peptide pools covered the spike proteins of SARS-CoV-2 and of the common cold coronaviruses HCoV-NL63, HCoV-OC43 and HCoV-229E. The QIAamp micro DNA kit was used to extract genomic DNA from the cultured CD4+ T cells.

These data come from a study of vaccination effects on CD4 cells after COVID-19 (dated by TCRdb to between 2022 and 2023). Notes on the research overall: Each participant received two doses of an mRNA SARS-CoV-2 vaccine, either BNT162b2 or mRNA-1273. Cultures from other donors in the study were sequenced with the Oncomine TCR Beta short-read assay on an Illumina iSeq 100. SARS-CoV-2 spike-specific CD4+ TCR repertoires were compared before and after mRNA vaccination in COVID-19 convalescent patients and in infection-naive vaccine recipients. Altogether, 10 COVID-19 convalescent patients and a few SARS-CoV-2-naive healthy vaccine recipients made up the full study. Results the study describes overall, beyond this receptor: In healthy vaccine recipients, vaccine-induced clones were almost all SARS-CoV-2 mono-reactive, with only 1 of 255 cross-reactive with common cold coronaviruses. Both infection-induced and vaccine-induced clones contracted markedly at late post-vaccination timepoints, which is consistent with waning T cell responses. The study was limited by a small number of convalescent patients, and early post-infection timepoints were lacking.

Library construction relied on the immunoSEQ multiplex PCR assay. DNA from the cultured and isolated CD4+ T cells underwent TCR beta CDR3 sequencing. In the source study's methods: Non-productive TCR sequences were removed and reads were trimmed to the CDR3 region, keeping CDR3s of at least 7 amino acids. Antigen-specific clonotypes were identified with the MANAFEST web app by comparing expansion in peptide wells against reference cultures. For clones to be considered positive, expansion at FDR<0.05 versus reference and all other wells, an odds ratio above 5, and a frequency above 0.1% in two replicate wells were required. A clonotype was defined as cross-reactive if the clonotype was significantly expanded both in SARS-CoV-2 spike wells and in at least one common cold coronavirus spike condition. Using the stringdist R package, CDR3 similarity was measured by Levenshtein distance, and unrooted trees were constructed with ape in R 3.6.1. The immuneACCESS repertoire file appears here via TCRdb, limited to in-frame rearrangements. These files lack a portion of the clones; in checked studies, under half of the deficit traces to unresolved V genes, and the cause of the others is not known. That table furnishes V, J and clone size, whereas the DNA furnished D and trimming. The sample includes about 8,900 clones, with roughly 74% observed a single time. Of the sample, 10% to 15% is held by the ten largest clones.

Sequenced material: CD4+ T cells from PBMCs cultured with HCoV-229E spike peptides, taken before COVID-19 vaccination. The cell subset or site label of this sample denotes: HCoV-229E spike overlapping peptide pool stimulation. This chain joins TRBV5-4 to TRBJ1-2; the D gene is perhaps TRBD1, from 6 matching bases. The TCR comes from a human donor who received a COVID-19 vaccine. The CDR3 region reads CASSKQGSYGYTF. DNA sequence: TGTGCCAGCAGTAAACAGGGAAGTTACGGCTACACCTTC.